This T cell receptor beta chain was identified in a study of T cells in Graves' hyperthyroidism and ophthalmopathy. The overall study: At initial diagnosis, before any treatment had begun, peripheral blood was obtained.

This clonotype was found many times. The V gene lost 6 bases and the J gene lost 4 bases, with 15 bases spanning the gap. Germline loops: CDR1 MDHEN, CDR2 SYDVKM. CDR3 length: 14 residues. From RNA transcripts, TCR beta CDR3 regions were amplified. A set of HTBI primers served as the primers for a first-round RT-PCR of the TCR CDR3. TCRdb passed the multiplex PCR reads through MiXCR, listing each CDR3 protein once. The sample contains 360,000 or so distinct CDR3 sequences, 15% to 20% of which appear only once. PBMCs were derived from approximately 10 ml fresh peripheral blood. V usage is TRBV28 and J usage is TRBJ1-1, with a possible D match to TRBD1 (5 bases). Sequencing was performed on blood. The sequence came from a woman aged 18-29 years with Graves' hyperthyroidism. The CDR3 sequence: CASSGRAGITEAFF. As DNA, the CDR3 is TGTGCCAGCAGCGGACGGGCAGGGATCACTGAAGCTTTCTTT.